The 32 T cell receptor beta chains below come from one sample, sequenced in a study of T-cell memory formation after mild COVID-19. TCRdb analysed the 5' RACE reads with MiXCR anew, one entry per CDR3 protein. Of 250,000 to 300,000 distinct CDR3 sequences in the sample, around 15% are singletons; the top ten hold 22%. Sample: PBMCs or a T cell subset sorted from them (not recorded which). These receptors originate from a man aged 18 to 35 who had mild COVID-19 (a few samples of this study predate the infection). Cell type and time point are not known.

This clonotype has just a few counts. This chain links TRBV12-3 or TRBV12-4 with TRBJ2-7; D is perhaps TRBD1 (6 bases). The V end was cut by 4 bases, the J end by 6 bases, with 10 bases between. This CDR3 has 12 residues. DNA for the CDR3: TGTGCCAGCAGTTGGGGCAGGGGCGAGCAGTACGTC. Protein: CASSWGRGEQYV.

The rearrangement uses TRBV27 and TRBJ1-4; tentative D call: TRBD1 (5 bases). Germline V gene data show CDR1 as MNHEY and CDR2 as SMNVEV (reference sequence). Trimming took off 8 bases at V and 7 bases at J, with 11 bases between the two ends. This CDR3 has 12 amino acids. In DNA form, the CDR3 reads TGTGCCAGCGGGGGTTACGGTGAAAAACTGTTTTTT. As protein: CASGGYGEKLFF.

This clonotype was found once. The chain carries TRBV5-1 and TRBJ2-3, with TRBD1 matching 7 bases. CDR3 size: 14 residues. V gave up 4 bases and J gave up 2 bases; unmatched junction bases: 4. Germline V gives CDR1 SGHRS, CDR2 YFSETQ. The CDR3 nucleotides are TGCGCCAGCAGCGAGGGACAGTCCACAGATACGCAGTATTTT. Translated: CASSEGQSTDTQYF.

This clonotype was seen only a few times. The chain couples TRBV14 to TRBJ1-1; no firm D call. Germline V lookup: CDR1 SGHDN, CDR2 FVKESK. Trimming took 4 bases from V and 7 from J, leaving 16 bases between them. This CDR3 contains 14 residues. As DNA, the CDR3 is TGTGCCAGCAGCCTAGACACAACCCCGGTTGAAGCTTTCTTT. It codes for CASSLDTTPVEAFF.

This chain uses TRBV20-1 with TRBJ1-1; 8 nucleotides agree with TRBD1. This CDR3 is built from 15 residues. The V and J ends lost 5 bases and 4 bases, in that order; junction bases with no gene match: 12. Germline V CDR1 and CDR2: DFQATT, SNEGSKA (reference sequence). DNA of the CDR3: TGCAGTGCTTACCCTAGTACAGGGGGATTCACTGAAGCTTTCTTT. This sequence encodes CSAYPSTGGFTEAFF.

The chain links TRBV4-1 to TRBJ1-2; 7 positions match TRBD1. Germline CDR1 is MGHRA and CDR2 is YSYEKL. The CDR3 consists of 16 residues. V lost 0 bases, J lost 2 bases, and 6 bases stayed unmatched. DNA for the CDR3: TGCGCCAGCAGCCAAGAAAGTAAGGGACAGAACTATGGCTACACCTTC. The encoded protein is CASSQESKGQNYGYTF.

The chain links TRBV20-1 to TRBJ1-5; the D is unclear. V gave up 4 bases and J gave up 2 bases, with 6 bases separating them. This CDR3 comprises 12 residues. The germline V gene encodes CDR1 DFQATT and CDR2 SNEGSKA (reference sequence). CDR3 DNA sequence: TGCAGTGCTAAGACGGGCAATCAGCCCCAGCATTTT. The encoded protein is CSAKTGNQPQHF.

There are many counts of this clonotype. The rearrangement uses TRBV7-9 and TRBJ1-2; D is unclear. This CDR3 has 13 amino acids. Trimming took 5 bases from V and 3 from J, leaving 10 bases between them. Germline CDR1 is SEHNR and CDR2 is FQNEAQ (reference sequence). CDR3 loop: CASSARTDYGYTF. DNA for the CDR3: TGTGCCAGCAGCGCCCGGACGGACTATGGCTACACCTTC.

The chain combines TRBV20-1 with TRBJ2-7; D gene ambiguous. The CDR3 is 14 amino acids. The germline V gene has CDR1 DFQATT and CDR2 SNEGSKA (reference sequence). The germline V and J ends were trimmed by 3 bases and 0 bases, with 12 bases remaining between them. The CDR3 bases are TGCAGTGCTAGGGGATCGACGGTCTCCTACGAGCAGTACTTC. Translated, it gives CSARGSTVSYEQYF.

In its sample, this clonotype was seen many times. The chain carries TRBV29-1 and TRBJ1-1, with TRBD1 as a possible D gene (6 bases). Germline lookup yields CDR1 SQVTM and CDR2 ANQGSEA. The CDR3 has 14 amino acids. Trimming cost V 3 bases and J 0 bases, with 11 bases left between them. The CDR3 here is CSVDARGLNTEAFF. The CDR3 coding sequence is TGCAGCGTTGATGCCAGGGGCTTGAACACTGAAGCTTTCTTT.

This clonotype was observed a few times. This chain connects TRBV7-2 to TRBJ2-5; 8 nucleotides align to TRBD2. This CDR3 is 15 amino acids long. Germline V gives CDR1 SGHTA, CDR2 FQGNSA. V was pared by 5 bases and J by 5 bases, with 10 bases of the junction left unmatched. The CDR3 sequence is CASSPLAGGRETQYF. CDR3 DNA sequence: TGTGCCAGCAGCCCGCTAGCGGGCGGCAGGGAGACCCAGTACTTC.

V is TRBV9 and J is TRBJ1-5; D remains ambiguous. Germline CDR1 is SGDLS and CDR2 is YYNGEE. CDR3 length: 14 residues. Trimming left V 0 bases short and J 3 bases short, with 7 bases between. The DNA for the CDR3 is TGTGCCAGCAGCGTAGACGGATTCAATCAGCCCCAGCATTTT. It specifies CASSVDGFNQPQHF.

The gene calls are TRBV6-2 or TRBV6-3 and TRBJ1-1; D might be TRBD1 (5 bases). Germline values: CDR1 MNHEY, CDR2 SVGEGT. Between the trimmed V and J ends, which lost 4 bases and 7 bases, there was a span of 16 bases. This CDR3 has 14 amino acids. Here the CDR3 reads CASSSFRDVNEAFF. Here the CDR3 DNA reads TGTGCCAGCAGTTCGTTCAGGGACGTTAATGAAGCTTTCTTT.

This clonotype has a handful of counts. The chain has TRBV21-1 and TRBJ1-5; the DNA was not compared with TRBD1, the D call given in the table. TRBV21-1 is a pseudogene locus. The CDR3 covers 14 residues. The CDR3 protein is CASSKARGPQPQHF. The CDR3 DNA reads as TGTGCCAGCAGCAAAGCGCGGGGGCCGCAGCCCCAGCATTTT.

This clonotype came up a few times. The V call is TRBV7-2, the J call TRBJ1-6; the D is unclear. This CDR3 spans 13 amino acids. Looked up from germline, CDR1 is SGHTA and CDR2 is FQGNSA. V was pared by 8 bases and J by 8 bases, with 13 bases between. CDR3: CASGPFRDSPLHF. The CDR3 region has the DNA TGTGCCAGCGGGCCTTTCCGGGATTCACCCCTCCACTTT.

This clonotype was recorded only once. The V and J genes are TRBV24-1 and TRBJ2-3, with a weak D call TRBD1 (5 bases). Trimming took 4 bases from V and 3 from J, leaving 7 bases between them. In germline, CDR1 is KGHDR, CDR2 SFDVKD. This CDR3 spans 13 amino acids. The CDR3 DNA follows: TGTGCCACCAGTGAATCAGGGACAGATACGCAGTATTTT. As protein: CATSESGTDTQYF.

This rearrangement joins TRBV3-1 to TRBJ2-5, with 16 bases identical to TRBD2. CDR3 length equals 16 residues. The V segment lost 7 bases and the J segment 5 bases; nucleotides outside the gene matches: 7. The germline CDR1 and CDR2 sequences are LGHDT and YNNKEL (reference sequence). Written as DNA, the CDR3 is TGTGCCAGCATCCGGGGACTAGCGGGGGGGCTGGAGACCCAGTACTTC. Translating it yields CASIRGLAGGLETQYF.

The CDR3 nucleotides are TGTGCCAGCAGCCCTCAGGGAAGAAGGTACGAGCAGTACTTC. As protein: CASSPQGRRYEQYF. The chain employs TRBV11-2 and TRBJ2-7, with D perhaps TRBD1 (5 bases). The germline V and J ends were trimmed by 5 bases and 4 bases, with 15 bases remaining between them. The CDR3 sequence is 14 residues long. Germline CDR1 reads SGHAT; CDR2 reads FQNNGV.

The chain carries TRBV6-2 or TRBV6-3 and TRBJ1-1; D is unresolved. CDR3 length: 13 amino acids. Trimming cost V 0 bases and J 3 bases, with 5 bases left between them. The germline V gene encodes CDR1 MNHEY and CDR2 SVGEGT. CDR3 protein: CASSYSRDTEAFF. The CDR3 nucleotides are TGTGCCAGCAGTTACTCGAGGGACACTGAAGCTTTCTTT.

Ten or more counts support this clonotype. V gene TRBV5-1 combines with J gene TRBJ1-6, with 8 bases that match TRBD1. The J segment lost 9 bases and the V segment lost 0 bases, leaving 11 bases of the junction unmatched. Germline CDR1 reads SGHRS; CDR2 reads YFSETQ. The CDR3 covers 17 residues. The CDR3, as DNA: TGCGCCAGCAGCTTGGACCCGGGCCAGGGGGCGAGTTCACCCCTCCACTTT. It codes for CASSLDPGQGASSPLHF.

This chain connects TRBV11-2 to TRBJ1-3, with D perhaps matching TRBD1 (6 bases). This CDR3 has 15 amino acids. V lost 5 bases, J lost 0 bases, and 11 bases lay in between. Germline V CDR1 and CDR2: SGHAT, FQNNGV. The DNA of the CDR3 is TGTGCCAGCAGCCCAACAGGGTTCTCTGGAAACACCATATATTTT. This translates into CASSPTGFSGNTIYF.

This clonotype was seen ten or more times. The chain uses TRBV5-1 and TRBJ2-7; 9 bases map to TRBD1. From germline, CDR1 is SGHRS and CDR2 YFSETQ. The CDR3 length is 15 residues. The J segment lost 5 bases and the V segment lost 4 bases, leaving 10 bases of the junction unmatched. CDR3 sequence (DNA): TGCGCCAGCAGCATGACCGGGACAGGGAGTAACGAGCAGTACTTC. Its translation: CASSMTGTGSNEQYF.

The rearrangement joins TRBV7-2 to TRBJ1-2; D unresolved. Germline V gene sequence: CDR1 SGHTA, CDR2 FQGNSA. V shed 3 bases and J shed 6 bases, with 14 bases lying between them. This CDR3 contains 14 residues. This CDR3 reads CASSFSRQVDGYTF. DNA for the CDR3: TGTGCCAGCAGCTTTTCCCGGCAGGTTGATGGCTACACCTTC. The full variable domain, completed using reference TRBV7-2 and TRBJ1-2, is GAGVSQSPSNKVTEKGKDVELRCDPISGHTALYWYRQSLGQGLEFLIYFQGNSAPDKSGLPSDRFSAERTGGSVSTLTIQRTQQEDSAVYLCASSFSRQVDGYTFGSGTRLTVV.

The table lists this clonotype with a few counts. The chain couples TRBV4-1 to TRBJ1-1; D is perhaps TRBD1 (6 bases). This CDR3 spans 14 amino acids. The germline gives CDR1 MGHRA, CDR2 YSYEKL. The ends were cut back, 4 bases at V and 4 bases at J, with 13 bases in the middle. The CDR3 loop is CASSPGVGGTEAFF. CDR3 DNA sequence: TGCGCCAGCAGCCCAGGGGTTGGGGGCACTGAAGCTTTCTTT.

This clonotype showed up many times. J is TRBJ2-1 and V is TRBV12-3 or TRBV12-4; D is uncertain. Trimming removed 3 bases from V and 8 bases from J, with 8 bases in between. The CDR3 contains 12 residues. CDR3 in DNA: TGTGCCAGCAGTTTCCAAGGGTATGAGCAGTTCTTC. Translated: CASSFQGYEQFF.

This clonotype has just a few counts. V and J are TRBV29-1 and TRBJ2-7; D may be TRBD1 (6 bases). The CDR3 runs to 13 residues. Germline CDR1 and CDR2: SQVTM and ANQGSEA. Trimming left V 4 bases short and J 2 bases short, with 12 bases between. The CDR3 DNA sequence: TGCAGCGTTGGTTGGGACAACCCCTACGAGCAGTACTTC. Protein: CSVGWDNPYEQYF.

In this sample, this clonotype turned up a few times. CDR3 bases: TGTGCCAGCAGCCAAGGTTCCAGGGGCTATGGCTACACCTTC. Protein product: CASSQGSRGYGYTF. V is TRBV4-2 and J is TRBJ1-2; possibly TRBD1 for D (6 bases). The CDR3 runs 14 residues. Deletions cut 1 base from V and 4 bases from J, with 10 bases between. The V gene's germline CDR1 is LGHNA and CDR2 YNFKEQ.

The rearrangement joins TRBV6-6 to TRBJ1-1, with no clear D. V was cut by 7 bases and J by 0 bases, with 12 bases left in between. CDR1 is MNHNY and CDR2 is SVGAGI in the germline V gene (reference sequence). This CDR3 is built from 14 residues. CDR3 loop: CASTSHFLNTEAFF. DNA of the CDR3: TGTGCCAGCACGAGCCACTTCCTGAACACTGAAGCTTTCTTT.

The rearrangement joins TRBV6-5 to TRBJ2-1; TRBD2 agrees at 9 bases. The CDR3 runs to 16 residues. V shed 7 bases, J shed 8 bases, and the junction held 15 bases outside the gene matches. Germline values: CDR1 MNHEY, CDR2 SVGAGI. Written as DNA, the CDR3 is TGTGCCAGCACGAGAGCGCCGGGACTAGCAGTAGATGAGCAGTTCTTC. Translated, it gives CASTRAPGLAVDEQFF.

This sequence joins TRBV7-6 and TRBJ1-1; weak D call: TRBD1 (5 bases). The CDR3 is 15 residues long. V was clipped by 4 bases and J by 3 bases, with 15 bases between them. The germline V gene has CDR1 SGHVS and CDR2 FNYEAQ. The CDR3 bases are TGTGCCAGCAGCTCTCCGGTCGGGGGAGACACTGAAGCTTTCTTT. This encodes CASSSPVGGDTEAFF.

The rearrangement links TRBV12-3 or TRBV12-4 to TRBJ1-5; possible D gene TRBD1, 5 bases. This CDR3 is built from 15 residues. V lost 6 bases to trimming and J lost 4 bases, with 16 bases between them. The CDR3 DNA reads TGTGCCAGCAGACCTATGGGAGGGGCGAATCAGCCCCAGCATTTT. Translating gives CASRPMGGANQPQHF.

The rearrangement uses TRBV7-3 and TRBJ2-3, with 10 positions matching TRBD2. The CDR3 consists of 16 residues. In germline, CDR1 is SGHTA, CDR2 FQGTGA. The V and J ends lost 4 bases and 1 base, in that order; junction bases with no gene match: 5. CDR3 loop: CASSSIAGGGTDTQYF. The CDR3 region has the DNA TGTGCCAGCAGCTCCATAGCGGGGGGAGGCACAGATACGCAGTATTTT.